The TCR beta chain under discussion was sequenced for a study of blood T cell repertoires in COVID-19. About the research overall: The analysed material was cDNA or gDNA that came from T cells, B-cell-depleted T cells, or PBMCs.

In the authors' methods: Cell counts per sample came from amplifying reference gene primers. Generated by immunoSEQ multiplex PCR, the TCRdb table keeps only in-frame clones and is missing some. That table furnishes V, J and clone size, whereas the DNA furnished D and trimming. This table holds some 240,000 clones, around 87% found once. The study drew participants aged roughly 18 to 95 years from some 24 US areas. The specimen was PBMCs or T cells enriched from blood (not recorded which). The clonotype comes from a woman in her forties with acute COVID-19.

As DNA, the CDR3 is TGTGCCAGCAGCCCCAGGCCGGGCGGGCAGGAGACCCAGTACTTC. This gives the protein CASSPRPGGQETQYF. The rearrangement joins TRBV13 to TRBJ2-5, with a weak D call TRBD2 (5 bases). Trimming took off 5 bases at V and 5 bases at J, with 18 bases between the two ends. Germline loops: CDR1 PRHDT, CDR2 FYEKMQ (reference sequence). The CDR3 loop spans 15 amino acids.